This TCR beta chain was observed in a study of blood T cell repertoires in COVID-19. Study-wide background: COVID-19 samples, acute and convalescent, were from the United States, Italy and Spain. T cells, B-cell-depleted T cells, or PBMCs supplied cDNA or gDNA.

Authors' data handling: Reference gene primer amplification in the assay estimated nucleated cell counts. The data were produced by immunoSEQ multiplex PCR, yet TCRdb's version contains in-frame clones alone and is incomplete. That table is the source of V, J and clone size, and D and trimming were worked out from the DNA. Here the sample spans tens of thousands of clones, around nine tenths being singletons. Patients of the Seattle cohort, enrolled during active infection, were followed longitudinally. This clone was counted between two and nine times. The CDR3 totals 17 residues. V lost 4 bases, J lost 5 bases, and 9 bases stayed unmatched. Germline V gene lookup returns CDR1 SGHVS and CDR2 FNYEAQ.

The J gene is TRBJ2-2, the V gene TRBV7-6; TRBD2 matches 11 bases. This clonotype was obtained from a woman aged 45-65 years with COVID-19, enrolled during active disease. The sample comprised peripheral blood. CDR3 amino acids: CASSSGLAGGGTGELFF. The DNA of the CDR3 is TGTGCCAGCAGCTCGGGGCTAGCGGGAGGAGGAACCGGGGAGCTGTTTTTT.